Shown below are 7 T cell receptor beta chains from a single sample sequenced in a study of blood T cell repertoires in COVID-19 (TCRdb year 2020). Library prep was done by the immunoSEQ multiplex PCR assay. TCRdb retrieved this table from immuneACCESS and kept in-frame rearrangements only. Not all clones are present; in checked studies, unresolved V genes account for under half, and no reason is known for the remainder. For this sample the table gives about 170,000 clones, of which 80% to 90% were detected only once. In total, the top ten clones hold about 3.6% of the sample. The sample consisted of PBMCs or T cells enriched from blood (not recorded which). These receptors originate from a woman aged 50 to 65 in a cohort exposed to, infected with or recovered from COVID-19 (not recorded which).

V gene TRBV12-3 or TRBV12-4 combines with J gene TRBJ2-1; D call uncertain. The length of the CDR3 is 12 residues. The V gene lost 6 bases and the J gene lost 9 bases, with 12 bases spanning the gap. The CDR3: CASRSTSGEQFF. The CDR3, as DNA: TGTGCCAGCAGATCTACCTCCGGTGAGCAGTTCTTC.

In this sample, this clone turned up a few times. V usage is TRBV7-9 and J usage is TRBJ2-7; a possible D gene is TRBD2 (5 bases). V was pared by 4 bases and J by 3 bases, with 16 bases between. This CDR3 has 15 amino acids. The germline V gene has CDR1 SEHNR and CDR2 FQNEAQ (reference sequence). The CDR3 region is CASSSPSVGVYEQYF. CDR3 nucleotide sequence: TGTGCCAGCAGCTCCCCGTCAGTCGGGGTCTACGAGCAGTACTTC.

This rearrangement joins TRBV9 to TRBJ1-6; D gene uncertain. Germline loops: CDR1 SGDLS, CDR2 YYNGEE. The CDR3 spans 15 residues. Trimming took off 4 bases at V and 4 bases at J, with 12 bases between the two ends. The CDR3 loop reads CASSPTERYNSPLHF. Here the CDR3 DNA reads TGTGCCAGCAGCCCCACGGAGAGGTATAATTCACCCCTCCACTTT. The full variable domain, completed using reference TRBV9 and TRBJ1-6, is DSGVTQTPKHLITATGQRVTLRCSPRSGDLSVYWYQQSLDQGLQFLIQYYNGEERAKGNILERFSAQQFPDLHSELNLSSLELGDSALYFCASSPTERYNSPLHFGNGTRLTVT.

The table lists this clone with a count of one. The chain is built from TRBV7-9 and TRBJ2-1; the D is unclear. Germline lookup yields CDR1 SEHNR and CDR2 FQNEAQ (reference sequence). The CDR3 contains 17 residues. V was trimmed by 4 bases and J by 5 bases, leaving 21 bases between them. CDR3 DNA sequence: TGTGCCAGCAGCTCCCGTCCGGTGGCGCGGCTGAACAATGAGCAGTTCTTC. Translated: CASSSRPVARLNNEQFF.

The genes are TRBV5-6 and TRBJ2-5; D remains unclear. CDR1 and CDR2 (germline): SGHDT, YYEEEE. V gave up 0 bases and J gave up 2 bases, with 8 bases separating them. This CDR3 is 14 amino acids long. This CDR3 is CASSLGSTQETQYF. CDR3 coding DNA: TGTGCCAGCAGCTTGGGGTCAACACAAGAGACCCAGTACTTC.

The chain carries TRBV18 and TRBJ2-5, with 7 bases fitting TRBD1. The junction had 2 bases not matched to a gene; V was cut back by 6 bases and J by 4 bases. This CDR3 has 12 residues. The V gene's germline CDR1 is KGHSH and CDR2 LQKENI. The CDR3 region has the DNA TGTGCCAGCTCCCGGGACAGAGAGACCCAGTACTTC. Protein product: CASSRDRETQYF.

This chain connects TRBV5-5 to TRBJ2-4; 7 nucleotides line up with TRBD2. This CDR3 has 16 residues. The V segment lost 3 bases and the J segment 0 bases; nucleotides outside the gene matches: 6. Per germline, CDR1 SGHKS and CDR2 YYEKEE (reference sequence). The CDR3 DNA follows: TGTGCCAGCAGCTCCTCCGGGACTATAGCCAAAAACATTCAGTACTTC. Translated, it gives CASSSSGTIAKNIQYF.